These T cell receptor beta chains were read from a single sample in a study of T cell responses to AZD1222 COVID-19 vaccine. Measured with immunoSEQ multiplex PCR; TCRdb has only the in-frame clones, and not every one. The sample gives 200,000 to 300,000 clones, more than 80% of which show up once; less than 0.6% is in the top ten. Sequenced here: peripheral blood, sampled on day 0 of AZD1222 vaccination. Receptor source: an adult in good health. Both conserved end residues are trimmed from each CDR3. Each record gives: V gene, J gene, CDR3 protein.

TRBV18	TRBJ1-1	ASSPKTGGRATEAF
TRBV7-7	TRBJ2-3	ASSPGQGFDTQY
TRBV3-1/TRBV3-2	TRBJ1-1	ASSLREGTPKAF
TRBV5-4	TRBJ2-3	ASSLGWGRDTDTQY
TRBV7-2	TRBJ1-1	ASTVNQGKTEAF
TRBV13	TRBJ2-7	ASSLGGLQPYEQY
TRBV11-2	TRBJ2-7	ASSFHRYEQY
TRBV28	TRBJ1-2	ASSSPGPLYGYT
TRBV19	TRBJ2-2	ASSTQGQGTGELF
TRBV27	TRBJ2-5	ASSPWTEETQY